The T cell receptor (beta chain) described here comes from a study of cytomegalovirus exposure and HLA in healthy donors. PCR involved 60 Vbeta and 13 Jbeta primers. Assay used: immunoSEQ multiplex PCR; TCRdb lists only in-frame clones, some missing. The table lists 130,000 to 150,000 clones, roughly 78% of them singletons. This clone is a singleton in its sample. The target antigen is unknown. The CDR3 totals 14 residues. V gave up 2 bases and J gave up 3 bases, with 10 bases separating them. Germline V lookup: CDR1 SGHVS, CDR2 FNYEAQ. Whole-study findings and limits: An Asian-associated ancestry cluster reportedly showed fewer N-insertions than the approximately 700-donor mean in a later analysis.

Material: PBMCs. The chain carries TRBV7-6 and TRBJ1-1; a weak D match, TRBD1 (5 bases). This clonotype was obtained from a female donor in good health and CMV-seronegative. The CDR3 loop reads CASSLIGEDTEAFF. The CDR3 DNA follows: TGTGCCAGCAGCTTAATAGGGGAGGACACTGAAGCTTTCTTT. The whole variable domain, filled in from reference TRBV7-6 and TRBJ1-1, reads GAGVSQSPRYKVTKRGQDVALRCDPISGHVSLYWYRQALGQGPEFLTYFNYEAQQDKSGLPNDRFSAERPEGSISTLTIQRTEQRDSAMYRCASSLIGEDTEAFFGQGTRLTVV.